This T cell receptor beta chain stems from a study of blood T cell repertoires in COVID-19. Study background: Acute-phase and convalescent COVID-19 samples originated in the United States, Italy and Spain.

V lost 6 bases and J lost 4, with 12 bases in between. CDR3 length equals 13 residues. Germline CDR1 MDHEN, CDR2 SYDVKM. This clone came up a few times. Some clones are missing from TCRdb's copy, which holds only in-frame ones; the method was immunoSEQ multiplex PCR. The data hold approximately 330,000 clones, with about 91% observed a single time. This receptor was identified in a man aged 25 to 40 with COVID-19, enrolled during active disease. The chain employs TRBV28 and TRBJ1-2; tentative D call: TRBD1 (6 bases). The sequenced sample consisted of peripheral blood. CDR3 amino acids: CASSPNRVYGYTF. CDR3 nucleotides: TGTGCCAGCAGCCCTAACAGGGTCTATGGCTACACCTTC.